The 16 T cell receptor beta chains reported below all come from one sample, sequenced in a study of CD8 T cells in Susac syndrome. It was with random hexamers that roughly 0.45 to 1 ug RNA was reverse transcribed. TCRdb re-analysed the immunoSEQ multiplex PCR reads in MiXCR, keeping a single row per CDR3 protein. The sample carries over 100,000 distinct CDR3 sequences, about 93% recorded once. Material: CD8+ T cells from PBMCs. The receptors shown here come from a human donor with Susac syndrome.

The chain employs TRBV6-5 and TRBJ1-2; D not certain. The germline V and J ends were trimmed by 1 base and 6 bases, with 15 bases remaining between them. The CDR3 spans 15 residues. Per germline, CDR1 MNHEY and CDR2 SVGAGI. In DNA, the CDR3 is TGTGCCAGCAGTTACTACCTGGGTGTGCTTGATGGCTACACCTTC. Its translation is CASSYYLGVLDGYTF.

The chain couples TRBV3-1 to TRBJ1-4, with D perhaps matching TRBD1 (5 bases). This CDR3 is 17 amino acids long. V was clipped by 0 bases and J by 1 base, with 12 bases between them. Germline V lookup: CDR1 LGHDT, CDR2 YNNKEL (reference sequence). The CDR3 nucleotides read TGTGCCAGCAGCCAAGATCTCCCGGGGGTAACTAATGAAAAACTGTTTTTT. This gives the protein CASSQDLPGVTNEKLFF. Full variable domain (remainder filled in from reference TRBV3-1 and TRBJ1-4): DTAVSQTPKYLVTQMGNDKSIKCEQNLGHDTMYWYKQDSKKFLKIMFSYNNKELIINETVPNRFSPKSPDKAHLNLHINSLELGDSAVYFCASSQDLPGVTNEKLFFGSGTQLSVL.

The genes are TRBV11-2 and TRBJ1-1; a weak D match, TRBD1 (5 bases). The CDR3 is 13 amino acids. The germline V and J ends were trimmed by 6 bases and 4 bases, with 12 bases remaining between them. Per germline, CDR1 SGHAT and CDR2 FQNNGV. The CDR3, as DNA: TGTGCCAGCAGGGGGGAGGCAGGCACTGAAGCTTTCTTT. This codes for CASRGEAGTEAFF.

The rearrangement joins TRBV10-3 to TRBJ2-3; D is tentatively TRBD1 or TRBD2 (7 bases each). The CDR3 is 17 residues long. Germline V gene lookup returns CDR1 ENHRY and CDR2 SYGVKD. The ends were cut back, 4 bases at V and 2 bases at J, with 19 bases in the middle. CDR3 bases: TGTGCCATCAGTGCCCTCAGGGGGGGCCGCGACACAGATACGCAGTATTTT. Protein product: CAISALRGGRDTDTQYF.

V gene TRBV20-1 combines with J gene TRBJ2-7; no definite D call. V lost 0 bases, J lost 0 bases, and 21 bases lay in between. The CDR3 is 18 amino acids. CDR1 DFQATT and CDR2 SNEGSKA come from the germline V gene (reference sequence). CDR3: CSARDPRTISRPSYEQYF. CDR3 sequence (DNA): TGCAGTGCTAGAGATCCCCGGACGATTAGCCGTCCCTCCTACGAGCAGTACTTC.

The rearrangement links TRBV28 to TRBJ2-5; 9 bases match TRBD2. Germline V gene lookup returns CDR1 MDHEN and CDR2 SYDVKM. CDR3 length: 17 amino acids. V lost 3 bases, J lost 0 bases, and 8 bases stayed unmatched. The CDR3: CASSFIESSGDQETQYF. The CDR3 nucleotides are TGTGCCAGCAGTTTCATAGAGTCTAGCGGGGACCAAGAGACCCAGTACTTC.

The CDR3 DNA reads as TGTGCCAGCAGCGTTCGGCGGGACAGGGAAGGCGGTGAGCAGTTCTTC. Its protein is CASSVRRDREGGEQFF. The genes are TRBV9 and TRBJ2-1; 9 bases align to TRBD1. There are 16 residues in the CDR3. Trimming cost V 2 bases and J 9 bases; bases outside gene matches: 12. Germline-derived CDR1 and CDR2 are SGDLS and YYNGEE.

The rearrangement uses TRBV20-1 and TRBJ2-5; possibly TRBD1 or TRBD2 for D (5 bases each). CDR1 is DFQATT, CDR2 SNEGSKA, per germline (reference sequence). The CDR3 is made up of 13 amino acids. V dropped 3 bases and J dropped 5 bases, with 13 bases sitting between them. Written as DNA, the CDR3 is TGCAGTGCTAGCGGGGCCGGGCGGGAGACCCAGTACTTC. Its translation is CSASGAGRETQYF.

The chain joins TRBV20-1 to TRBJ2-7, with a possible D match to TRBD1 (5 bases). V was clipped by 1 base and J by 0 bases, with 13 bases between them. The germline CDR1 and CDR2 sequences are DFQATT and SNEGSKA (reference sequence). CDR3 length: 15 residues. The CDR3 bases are TGCAGTGCTAGAGGGGTGACAGATAACTCCTACGAGCAGTACTTC. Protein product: CSARGVTDNSYEQYF.

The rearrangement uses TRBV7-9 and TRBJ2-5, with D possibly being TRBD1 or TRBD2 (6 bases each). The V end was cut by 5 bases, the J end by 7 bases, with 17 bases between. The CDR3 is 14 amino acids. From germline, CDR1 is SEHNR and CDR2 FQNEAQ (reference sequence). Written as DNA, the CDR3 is TGTGCCAGCAGCCCCCACAGGGACTCGGGGACCCAGTACTTC. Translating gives CASSPHRDSGTQYF.

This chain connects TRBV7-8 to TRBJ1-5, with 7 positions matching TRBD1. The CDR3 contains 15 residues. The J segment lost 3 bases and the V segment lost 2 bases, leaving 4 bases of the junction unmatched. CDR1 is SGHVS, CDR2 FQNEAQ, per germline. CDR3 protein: CASSLLTGLNQPQHF. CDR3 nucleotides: TGTGCCAGCAGCTTATTGACAGGGCTCAATCAGCCCCAGCATTTT. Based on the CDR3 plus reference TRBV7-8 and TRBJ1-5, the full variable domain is GAGVSQSPRYKVAKRGQDVALRCDPISGHVSLFWYQQALGQGPEFLTYFQNEAQLDKSGLPSDRFFAERPEGSVSTLKIQRTQQEDSAVYLCASSLLTGLNQPQHFGDGTRLSIL.

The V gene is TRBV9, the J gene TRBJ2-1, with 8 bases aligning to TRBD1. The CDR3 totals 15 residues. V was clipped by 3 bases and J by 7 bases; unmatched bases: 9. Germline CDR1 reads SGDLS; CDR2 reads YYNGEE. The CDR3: CASSASGGEGNEQFF. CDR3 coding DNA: TGTGCCAGCAGCGCATCAGGGGGCGAGGGGAATGAGCAGTTCTTC.

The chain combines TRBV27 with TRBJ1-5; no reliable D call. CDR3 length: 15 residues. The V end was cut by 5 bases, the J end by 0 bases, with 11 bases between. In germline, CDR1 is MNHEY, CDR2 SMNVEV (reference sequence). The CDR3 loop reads CASSPTPYSNQPQHF. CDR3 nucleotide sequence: TGTGCCAGCAGTCCCACCCCGTATAGCAATCAGCCCCAGCATTTT.

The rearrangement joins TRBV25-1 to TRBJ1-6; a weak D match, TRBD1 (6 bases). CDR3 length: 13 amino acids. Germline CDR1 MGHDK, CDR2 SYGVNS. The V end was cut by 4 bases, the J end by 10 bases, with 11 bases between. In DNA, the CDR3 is TGTGCCAGCAGTGGGGGGGCCCTATCACCCCTCCACTTT. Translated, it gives CASSGGALSPLHF.

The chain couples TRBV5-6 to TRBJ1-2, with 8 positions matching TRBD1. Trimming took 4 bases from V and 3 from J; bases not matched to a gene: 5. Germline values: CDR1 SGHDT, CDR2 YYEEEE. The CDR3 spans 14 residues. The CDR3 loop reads CASSPTGEDYGYTF. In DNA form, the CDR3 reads TGTGCCAGCAGCCCGACAGGGGAGGACTATGGCTACACCTTC.

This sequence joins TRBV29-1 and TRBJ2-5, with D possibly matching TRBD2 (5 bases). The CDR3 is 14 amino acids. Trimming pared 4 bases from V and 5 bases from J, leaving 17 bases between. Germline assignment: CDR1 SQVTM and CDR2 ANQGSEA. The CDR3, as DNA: TGCAGCGTTGGGGTCCCGGGATTCTGGGAGACCCAGTACTTC. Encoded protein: CSVGVPGFWETQYF.